This record covers a single T cell receptor beta chain. Its antigen specificity is not known. Nothing much larger sits one base from this clone, and base qualities are not available. The data derive from a study of shared clonotypes between healthy human individuals (dated by TCRdb to 2020 to 2022). Looking at the study overall: A couple of women and a few men aged 18 to 49 years were included in the cohort. Per donor, three plates each were used for CD4 naive and CD4 memory, two for CD8 naive, and one for CD8 memory. To estimate repertoire size and how much clonotype sharing occurs between individuals, the study deeply sequenced the blood TCR repertoires of about 5 healthy adults. To increase sequencing depth and limit assay-specific biases, TCR repertoire library preparation and sequencing were carried out by different laboratories using diverse techniques. Between about 0.8 and 9 billion PBMCs per donor were obtained by leukapheresis.

Findings and caveats that apply to the study as a whole: Naive subsets generally had larger estimated clonotype richness than memory subsets did. Sampling was restricted to blood, and TCR repertoires in tissues likely differ from the TCR repertoires found in blood. Clonotypes shared by all four sorted-subset donors showed higher generation probabilities than non-shared clonotypes. Incomplete sequencing was indicated by rarefaction of sorted-subset datasets, despite the large sequencing depth. Because the study included only a small number of donors, the genetic and exposure-history diversity represented was limited. Pairwise subsampling led to the expectation that sequencing depth would affect the degree of clonotype sharing among donors. Across a few donors, around 5% of naive CD4, 3% to 3.5% of naive CD8, around 2.1% of memory CD4, and roughly 0.4% of memory CD8 clonotypes were shared.

Healthy HIV-negative adults with no recently reported acute infections or vaccinations were included as donors. Only Caucasian adults living in Nashville, Tennessee, USA were represented among the donors. CD4+ T cells were enriched by magnetic negative selection; naive cells were then positively selected on CD45RA, and the negative fraction formed the memory subset. Blood was collected by leukapheresis, and PBMCs were isolated by Ficoll-Histopaque density gradient centrifugation and then cryopreserved in liquid nitrogen vapor phase. Analytical flow cytometry was used to check the purity and quantity of each magnetically sorted T cell population. Each sorted fraction had its genomic DNA isolated and then quantified by UV absorbance on a Nanodrop 2000c. CDR1 and CDR2 are read off the germline V gene (reference sequence) as LNHDA and SQIVND. From cysteine to phenylalanine, the CDR3 is 14 amino acids long. The entry retains the CDR3 DNA only, 42 bases that are in frame from base 1. The junction carries 11 bases between V and J, which are trimmed by 4 bases and 2 bases respectively.

Using the deep immunoSEQ assay, TCR CDR3 regions were amplified from genomic DNA by multiplex PCR. Extracted genomic DNA from each cell subset was spread evenly across all wells of several immunoSEQ 96-well plates, with each plate serving as a replicate. Each replicate PCR for sorted subsets received around 200 ng genomic DNA, equal to about 30,000 T cell genomes. Purified libraries were quantified with a Qubit 3.0 fluorometer, sized on a Bioanalyzer 2100, and re-quantified with the KAPA Library Quantification kit. Every immunoSEQ 96-well plate was sequenced on a separate single-read 150-cycle Illumina NextSeq 550 flow cell. As for the authors' bioinformatics: Because only junctional sequences without quality scores were contained in the immunoSEQ output, filtering matching that applied to full-length reads could not be performed. Sequences were annotated with PyIR, a Python wrapper for IgBLAST v1.9, using IMGT germline references to assign V/J genes and CDR3. Reads with weak V/J assignments (E-value above 1e-6), missing CDR3, stop codons, out-of-frame junctions, or ambiguous translated residues were removed. A V3J clonotype was defined by an identical inferred V gene, J gene, and CDR3 amino acid sequence. The percentage overlap between two repertoires was calculated by dividing the number of shared unique clonotypes by the size of the smaller repertoire. Three approaches were used to assess repertoire richness: RTK rarefaction, the Chao1 estimator, and Recon v2.1 estimates of unobserved clonotypes. OLGA was used to compute generation probabilities for all TCRbeta clonotypes that the gDNA method yielded from a handful of donors. This immuneACCESS table, as held by TCRdb, lists in-frame sequences with V and J called but not all clones. Of the missing ones, under half trace to an unresolved V gene in checked studies; the others have no known cause. V and J calls and clone size follow that table, whereas D and trimming were derived from the DNA. In all, the sample holds nearly 1 million clones, and about three quarters of those were seen once. Nearly 1.5% of the sample rests with the top ten.

The chain links TRBV19 with TRBJ1-2; the D region possibly corresponds to TRBD1 (6 bases align). The TCR was taken from a man aged 18 to 30 in good health. Sequencing was carried out using memory CD4+ T cells sorted from blood. Reading the label with the study, this specimen's cell subset or site is: CD45RA-negative fraction. The nucleotides are TGTGCCAGTAGTAAAGACAGGCAGAACTATGGCTACACCTTC. Its translation is CASSKDRQNYGYTF.